The 4 T cell receptor beta chains given below trace back to one sample, sequenced in a study of regulatory T cells in long-lasting Graves disease. Noted time point: persistent/refractory GD, antithyroid drugs over 5 years with positive TRAb. Extracted RNA from PBMCs served as the source of the TCR library. iRepertoire HTBI primers and Arm-PCR of CDR3 regions built TCR beta libraries. TCRdb processed the multiplex PCR reads anew with MiXCR; each CDR3 protein has one entry. The table has about 470,000 distinct CDR3 sequences, approximately 21% seen once. The starting material was peripheral blood mononuclear cells (PBMCs), obtained when the disease was refractory, from a patient treated with antithyroid drugs. These receptors came from a female donor with Graves disease.

This clonotype was counted a single time. This chain uses TRBV7-6 with TRBJ2-2, with 12 bases that match TRBD2. The CDR3 runs 16 residues. The ends lost 1 base at V and 10 bases at J; junction bases unmatched: 7. CDR1 and CDR2 (germline): SGHVS, FNYEAQ. In nucleotides, the CDR3 is TGTGCCAGCAGCTTAGTACTAGCGGGAGGAATGGTGGAGCTGTTTTTT. Amino acid sequence: CASSLVLAGGMVELFF.

This clonotype was seen ten or more times. The chain carries TRBV6-1 and TRBJ2-5; D is unresolved. V lost 9 bases, J lost 0 bases, and 17 bases lay in between. From germline, CDR1 is MNHNS and CDR2 SASEGT. The CDR3 length is 15 residues. CDR3 residues: CARERRPEYQETQYF. The CDR3 region has the DNA TGTGCCAGGGAGAGGCGGCCAGAATACCAAGAGACCCAGTACTTC.

This clonotype was picked up many times. The genes are TRBV12-3 or TRBV12-4 and TRBJ2-5, with D uncertain. Trimming took 1 base from V and 5 from J, leaving 11 bases between them. CDR3 size: 14 residues. The CDR3: CASSLGAKRETQYF. CDR3 nucleotide sequence: TGTGCCAGCAGTTTAGGGGCCAAGAGGGAGACCCAGTACTTC.

This clonotype was found a few times. The V gene is TRBV20-1, the J gene TRBJ1-6; no clear D. Germline CDR1 reads DFQATT; CDR2 reads SNEGSKA (reference sequence). Between the trimmed V and J ends, which lost 6 bases and 14 bases, there was a span of 17 bases. This CDR3 has 12 amino acids. The DNA for the CDR3 is TGCAGTGCCCGCCAAGGAGGTGTAGCCCTCCACTTT. Encoded protein: CSARQGGVALHF.